The 25 T cell receptor delta chains given below trace back to one sample, sequenced in a study of gamma-delta T cells after stem cell transplantation. TCRdb re-called the RT-PCR reads using CATT. In the table there are 2,500 to 3,000 delta-chain clones, 25% to 30% of which are singletons. The sample was gamma-delta T cells. All receptors derive from a human donor. It is not recorded whose cells these are; they may come from a transplant donor.

As regards this clone: A much larger clone sits a single nucleotide away, making a read error possible. V is TRDV2 and J is TRDJ3; 7 bases are shared with TRDD3. The CDR3 sequence is 18 residues long. The V segment lost 3 bases and the J segment 0 bases; nucleotides outside the gene matches: 7. Per the germline V gene, CDR1 is GEAIGNYY and CDR2 is EKD. CDR3 protein: CACDELGIISWDTRQMFF. CDR3 sequence (DNA): TGTGCCTGTGACGAACTGGGGATAATCTCCTGGGACACCCGACAGATGTTTTTC.

By frequency in the sample, this clone is large. The identical CDR3 is also encoded by other nucleotide sequences in the sample. This chain links TRDV1 with TRDJ1, with 11 bases lining up with TRDD3. Germline V lookup: CDR1 TSWWSYY, CDR2 QGS. The CDR3 contains 20 residues. Trimming cost V 7 bases and J 4 bases; bases outside gene matches: 23. CDR3 amino acids: CALVRPFRILGDNGSDKLIF. CDR3 nucleotides: TGTGCTCTTGTAAGGCCCTTCCGCATACTGGGGGATAACGGGAGCGATAAACTCATCTTT.

By share of the sample, this clone is large (0.1 to 1%). Other DNA sequences in this specimen translate into the identical CDR3. The chain employs TRDV2 and TRDJ3; 13 nucleotides align to TRDD3. This CDR3 contains 21 residues. V trimming: 0 bases; J trimming: 0 bases; junction bases outside the gene matches: 7. Germline V gene data show CDR1 as GEAIGNYY and CDR2 as EKD. The CDR3 sequence: CACDTGELGDTSSWDTRQMFF. Written as DNA, the CDR3 is TGTGCCTGTGACACCGGCGAACTGGGGGATACGAGCTCCTGGGACACCCGACAGATGTTTTTC.

Relative to its sample, this clone is medium-sized. The CDR3 protein is CACDTRAKTSTDKLIF. The CDR3 DNA sequence: TGTGCCTGTGACACCCGGGCCAAGACGTCCACCGATAAACTCATCTTT. This chain connects TRDV2 to TRDJ1; D not resolved. Deletions cut 0 bases from V and 1 base from J, with 14 bases between. The CDR3 is 16 amino acids. Germline assignment: CDR1 GEAIGNYY and CDR2 EKD.

This sequence joins TRDV2 and TRDJ3, with TRDD3 identical over 8 bases. The CDR3 has 19 amino acids. With V trimmed by 3 bases and J by 0 bases, 9 bases remained unmatched. Germline V CDR1 and CDR2: GEAIGNYY, EKD. The CDR3 region has the DNA TGTGCCTGTGACGGTACTGGGGGTCCTAGCTCCTGGGACACCCGACAGATGTTTTTC. It yields the protein CACDGTGGPSSWDTRQMFF.

This chain joins TRDV3 and TRDJ1; D is uncertain. The germline CDR1 and CDR2 sequences are TVYSNPD and GDNSRS (reference sequence). The CDR3 has 14 residues. Trimming left V 5 bases short and J 0 bases short, with 16 bases between. The CDR3, as DNA: TGTGCCCACGTTTATACCGTATACACCGATAAACTCATCTTT. This codes for CAHVYTVYTDKLIF.

This clone was picked up a small number of times. One base away lies a much larger clone, so this may be a sequencing read error. At the DNA level, this CDR3 is encoded by other sequences in the same sample as well. V and J are TRAV29/DV5 and TRDJ1, with a tentative D call TRDD2 (7 bases). V was clipped by 1 base and J by 11 bases, with 33 bases between them. CDR3 length equals 18 residues. CDR1 and CDR2 (germline): NSMFDY, ISSIKDK. CDR3 bases: TGTGCAGCAAGCTCTAGCTTTTCCTACGGTGGATACTCTCCTAAGCTCATCTTT. Amino acid sequence: CAASSSFSYGGYSPKLIF. Looking up the rest from reference TRAV29/DV5 and TRDJ1 gives the full variable domain: DQQVKQNSPSLSVQEGRISILNCDYTNSMFDYFLWYKKYPAEGPTFLISISSIKDKNEDGRFTVFLNKSAKHLSLHIVPSQPGDSAVYFCAASSSFSYGGYSPKLIFGKGTRVTVEP.

A few counts support this clone. At one of its ends the junction is not consistent with the germline gene, which may arise from a read error. The sample contains more than one DNA sequence encoding this CDR3. The chain recombines TRDV2 with TRDJ3; D perhaps matches TRDD3 (5 bases). Germline V gives CDR1 GEAIGNYY, CDR2 EKD. The CDR3 runs to 19 residues. The CDR3: CACDTGVRALSWDTRQMFF. The CDR3 nucleotides read TGTGCCTGTGACACCGGAGTTCGGGCACTCTCCTGGGACACCCGGCAGATGTTTTTC.

The J gene is TRDJ2, the V gene TRDV1; TRDD3 matches at 13 bases. V shed 3 bases, J shed 3 bases, and the junction held 31 bases outside the gene matches. The CDR3 covers 26 residues. Per germline, CDR1 TSWWSYY and CDR2 QGS. This CDR3 is CALGEVPLPTVGWNWGIRGVTAQLFF. CDR3 sequence (DNA): TGTGCTCTTGGGGAGGTCCCTCTTCCTACGGTGGGTTGGAACTGGGGGATACGCGGGGTGACAGCACAACTCTTCTTT.

In its sample, this clone ranks as medium-sized. Different DNA sequences within this sample yield the same CDR3. The chain combines TRDV1 with TRDJ1, with 10 positions matching TRDD3. Losses at the gene ends were 5 bases for V and 0 bases for J; bases not matched to a gene: 30. The CDR3 totals 24 residues. The V gene's germline CDR1 is TSWWSYY and CDR2 QGS. CDR3: CALGNAFLPWGIYRAGQYTDKLIF. CDR3 bases: TGTGCTCTTGGGAACGCCTTCCTTCCCTGGGGGATATATAGGGCCGGCCAGTACACCGATAAACTCATCTTT.

This clone was picked up a small number of times. A much more abundant neighbour one base away suggests this may be a read error. This chain connects TRDV2 to TRDJ1; 8 bases fit TRDD3. The germline V gene encodes CDR1 GEAIGNYY and CDR2 EKD. The CDR3 is 17 residues long. The junction had 11 bases not matched to a gene; V was cut back by 3 bases and J by 0 bases. CDR3 protein: CACDGVLGGAYTDKLIF. CDR3 nucleotides: TGTGCCTGTGACGGGGTACTGGGGGGTGCGTACACCGATAAACTCATCTTT.

Regarding this clone: This likely came from a read error, as a far larger clone is one base away. The same CDR3 arises from other DNA sequences in this sample as well. The rearrangement links TRDV2 to TRDJ2, with 8 nucleotides matching TRDD3. The J segment lost 11 bases and the V segment lost 0 bases, leaving 7 bases of the junction unmatched. The germline gives CDR1 GEAIGNYY, CDR2 EKD. This CDR3 is 14 amino acids long. The DNA of the CDR3 is TGTGCCTGTGACACCGGGGATACAGCGGCCCAACTCTTCTTT. It encodes CACDTGDTAAQLFF.

This clone is termed large. Additional DNA sequences in this sample encode the identical CDR3. The rearrangement uses TRDV2 and TRDJ3; D not resolved. The germline CDR1 and CDR2 sequences are GEAIGNYY and EKD. The V gene lost 3 bases and the J gene lost 0 bases, with 14 bases spanning the gap. This CDR3 contains 18 residues. As DNA, the CDR3 is TGTGCCTGTGACTCCCGAGGATGCAGCTCCTGGGACACCCGACAGATGTTTTTC. Its protein product is CACDSRGCSSWDTRQMFF.

Concerning this clone itself: One base away lies a much larger clone, so this may be a sequencing read error. CDR3 protein: CALQPSPYSYTGGGILIF. For the CDR3, the DNA is TGTGCCCTTCAACCGTCCCCCTACTCTTATACTGGGGGAGGGATACTCATCTTT. V gene TRDV1 combines with J gene TRDJ1, with TRDD3 matching 9 bases. This CDR3 is 18 amino acids long. Germline CDR1 is TSWWSYY and CDR2 is QGS.

As for this clone: This sequence may be a read error, since a much larger clone differs from it by one base. The chain links TRDV2 to TRDJ3; TRDD3 is a possible D gene (6 bases). Germline values: CDR1 GEAIGNYY, CDR2 EKD. This CDR3 has 18 residues. Between the trimmed V and J ends, which lost 1 base and 0 bases, there was a span of 12 bases. As DNA, the CDR3 is TGTGCCTGTGACACTGGGGGCCACAGCTCCTGGGACACCCGACAGATGTTTTTC. Encoded protein: CACDTGGHSSWDTRQMFF.

By share, this clone counts as medium-sized (0.01 to 0.1%). Other DNA sequences in the sample encode the same CDR3. The chain joins TRDV1 to TRDJ1, with 10 bases matching TRDD3. The length of the CDR3 is 22 residues. The V gene's germline CDR1 is TSWWSYY and CDR2 QGS. J was trimmed by 2 bases and V by 2 bases; bases with no gene match: 23. The chain's CDR3 is CALGEATLPPVLGDLSTDKLIF. The CDR3 DNA sequence: TGTGCTCTTGGGGAAGCAACGCTTCCCCCTGTACTGGGGGATCTTTCGACCGATAAACTCATCTTT.

By sample fraction, this clone is medium-sized (0.01 to 0.1%). The rearrangement joins TRDV1 to TRDJ1; D might be TRDD2 (6 bases). CDR1 is TSWWSYY, CDR2 QGS, per germline. The V gene lost 2 bases and the J gene lost 3 bases, with 13 bases spanning the gap. The CDR3 has 15 amino acids. CDR3 sequence reads: CALGEIDFLPDKLIF. The DNA of the CDR3 is TGTGCTCTTGGGGAAATAGACTTCCTCCCCGATAAACTCATCTTT.

This clone is categorized as large. Distinct nucleotide sequences in the sample also encode this CDR3. The chain is built from TRDV2 and TRDJ1; 11 bases are shared with TRDD3. V lost 1 base to trimming and J lost 3 bases; unmatched junction nucleotides: 0. The length of the CDR3 is 14 residues. Per germline, CDR1 GEAIGNYY and CDR2 EKD. The CDR3 nucleotides are TGTGCCTGTGACACTGGGGGATACGCCGATAAACTCATCTTT. This sequence encodes CACDTGGYADKLIF.

This clone is termed large (0.1 to 1%). V is TRDV2 and J is TRDJ3, with 9 bases matching TRDD3. Germline loops: CDR1 GEAIGNYY, CDR2 EKD. The V and J ends lost 0 bases and 0 bases, in that order; junction bases with no gene match: 2. The CDR3 extends over 18 amino acids. The CDR3 is CACDTGGYRSWDTRQMFF. The CDR3 DNA reads TGTGCCTGTGACACCGGGGGATACCGCTCCTGGGACACCCGACAGATGTTTTTC.

This clone was seen more than once but under ten times. Possible read error: a much larger clone is one base away. The chain has TRDV1 and TRDJ1, with a weak D call TRDD3 (5 bases). This CDR3 is 16 amino acids long. Trimming left V 2 bases short and J 0 bases short, with 13 bases between. Germline lookup yields CDR1 TSWWSYY and CDR2 QGS. CDR3 amino acids: CALGELMGYDTDKLIF. DNA of the CDR3: TGTGCTCTTGGGGAATTAATGGGGTACGACACCGATAAACTCATCTTT.

The rearrangement uses TRDV1 and TRDJ1, with TRDD3 matching 10 bases. J was trimmed by 5 bases and V by 4 bases; bases with no gene match: 22. The germline V gene encodes CDR1 TSWWSYY and CDR2 QGS. This CDR3 contains 20 residues. The CDR3 loop is CALGAVGIPQYWGITDKLIF. DNA for the CDR3: TGTGCTCTTGGGGCCGTGGGCATTCCCCAGTACTGGGGGATTACGGATAAACTCATCTTT.

This clone is termed large. The same CDR3 can be traced to other DNA sequences in this sample. CDR3 DNA sequence: TGTGCCTGTGACACGGTCAGCTCCTGGGACACCCGACAGATGTTTTTC. Translation: CACDTVSSWDTRQMFF. The chain links TRDV2 to TRDJ3; D is ambiguous. The CDR3 is 16 amino acids. The germline V and J ends were trimmed by 1 base and 0 bases, with 6 bases remaining between them. Germline V gives CDR1 GEAIGNYY, CDR2 EKD.

Regarding this clone: Possible read error: a much larger clone is one base away. The chain carries TRDV1 and TRDJ1; 11 bases are a match to TRDD3. Germline V lookup: CDR1 TSWWSYY, CDR2 QGS. This CDR3 is 22 amino acids long. Losses at the gene ends were 2 bases for V and 2 bases for J; bases not matched to a gene: 22. This CDR3 reads CALGETGHRRSHWGIGTDKLIF. For the CDR3, the DNA is TGTGCTCTTGGGGAAACCGGTCACCGACGATCACACTGGGGGATAGGGACCGATAAACTCATCTTT.

Judged by abundance, this clone is medium-sized. In nucleotides, the CDR3 is TGTGCTCTTGGGGAAGCCTGTATTACCGATAAACTCATCTTT. Its translation: CALGEACITDKLIF. The chain recombines TRDV1 with TRDJ1; no clear D. CDR1 is TSWWSYY, CDR2 QGS, per germline. Trimming cost V 2 bases and J 2 bases, with 9 bases left between them. The CDR3 is made up of 14 amino acids.

This clone was counted between two and nine times. The V call is TRDV3, the J call TRDJ1, with TRDD3 matching 13 bases. V trimming: 2 bases; J trimming: 0 bases; junction bases outside the gene matches: 24. The V gene's germline CDR1 is TVYSNPD and CDR2 GDNSRS (reference sequence). This CDR3 comprises 22 residues. The CDR3 DNA reads as TGTGCCTTTGAGTCCACTCCTAGTTGGGGACTGGGGGATACGCGCAACACCGATAAACTCATCTTT. This encodes CAFESTPSWGLGDTRNTDKLIF.